The 16 T cell receptor beta chains below were found in one sample sequenced in a study of spatial heterogeneity in lung cancer (dated by TCRdb to between 2018 and 2021). Antigen specificity for these receptors is unknown. What the study reported, not specific to this receptor: The tumor nonsynonymous mutation count correlated with the number of expanded alpha and beta TCRs within the tumor.

The library was made by 5' RACE. Sequencing was carried out with a NextSeq 500. The public reads were run again by TCRdb, first through fastp at Q25 and then through MiXCR, and only productive beta chains were kept. Identical CDR3 protein sequences are pooled into one entry, listed with their most common genes and DNA. The sample has approximately 7,600 distinct CDR3 sequences on record, 13% to 15% of them singletons. The ten largest make up 9% of the sample. The time point label, read with the paper, signifies: sample taken at primary tumor resection. The sequences come from lung tumor tissue, collected at surgery. These receptors originate from a female donor with early-stage non-small cell lung cancer.

By proportion, this clonotype is medium-sized. Within a library made for alpha chains, this beta chain is off target, and its count is uninformative. This chain joins TRBV10-2 and TRBJ1-1; D is unclear. Trimming removed 4 bases from V and 1 base from J, with 10 bases in between. The CDR3 is 14 amino acids. Per germline, CDR1 WSHSY and CDR2 SAAADI. In DNA form, the CDR3 reads TGCGCCAGCAGTGGCGTACGGAAGAACACTGAAGCTTTCTTT. Residues: CASSGVRKNTEAFF.

By frequency in the sample, this clonotype is medium-sized. The library was prepared for alpha chains; this beta chain is a stray read, so its frequency means little. DNA for the CDR3: TGTGCCAGCAGCTTAGTAGGGGGCGCCCGCAGTTTGGGCTACACCTTC. Translated: CASSLVGGARSLGYTF. V and J are TRBV7-9 and TRBJ1-2; 7 nucleotides agree with TRBD1. With V trimmed by 1 base and J by 8 bases, 13 bases remained unmatched. From germline, CDR1 is SEHNR and CDR2 FQNEAQ (reference sequence). CDR3 length equals 16 residues.

This clonotype is deemed medium-sized (0.01 to 0.1%). Because the library targeted alpha chains, this beta chain is an off-target read whose size means little. The J gene is TRBJ1-1, the V gene TRBV4-1; no firm D call. Trimming cost V 0 bases and J 3 bases, with 8 bases left between them. This CDR3 is 14 amino acids long. CDR1 and CDR2 (germline): MGHRA, YSYEKL. CDR3 sequence: CASSQDLRDTEAFF. For the CDR3, the DNA is TGCGCCAGCAGCCAAGATTTAAGGGACACTGAAGCTTTCTTT.

This clonotype was counted many times. This beta chain is an unintended read in a library built for alpha chains; its size means little. The V gene is TRBV11-2, the J gene TRBJ2-3, with 12 bases identical to TRBD2. Germline trimming cut 6 bases from V and 3 bases from J; bases unmatched to any gene: 13. Germline V gives CDR1 SGHAT, CDR2 FQNNGV. This CDR3 contains 18 residues. CDR3 sequence: CASRRGLAGTVMTDTQYF. The DNA of the CDR3 is TGTGCCAGCAGAAGAGGACTAGCGGGGACCGTTATGACAGATACGCAGTATTTT.

This clonotype was counted many times. Being off target in a library aimed at alpha chains, this beta chain has a size of little meaning. The chain links TRBV11-2 to TRBJ1-6; unclear D gene. The CDR3 spans 14 residues. Germline V lookup: CDR1 SGHAT, CDR2 FQNNGV. The V end lost 0 bases, the J end lost 7 bases, and 7 bases lay between the germline ends. The CDR3: CASSLEAANSPLHF. In DNA form, the CDR3 reads TGTGCCAGCAGCTTAGAGGCAGCAAATTCACCCCTCCACTTT.

By sample fraction, this clonotype is medium-sized. The library was designed around alpha chains, so this beta chain is a stray read whose abundance carries little weight. Here the CDR3 reads CAGLSESGEQFF. The CDR3 DNA follows: TGTGCCGGCCTCTCGGAAAGCGGGGAGCAGTTCTTC. The chain combines TRBV19 with TRBJ2-1, with D perhaps TRBD2 (6 bases). This CDR3 is built from 12 residues. V dropped 11 bases and J dropped 10 bases, with 18 bases sitting between them. From germline, CDR1 is LNHDA and CDR2 SQIVND (reference sequence).

This clonotype came up many times. This beta chain was picked up by a library intended for alpha chains and is off target, so its count carries little meaning. The gene calls are TRBV2 and TRBJ1-5; D call uncertain. Between the trimmed V and J ends, which lost 5 bases and 4 bases, there was a span of 6 bases. CDR1 is SNHLY and CDR2 is FYNNEI in the germline V gene. CDR3 length: 12 amino acids. The CDR3 region is CASSPENQPQHF. CDR3 DNA sequence: TGTGCCAGCAGTCCAGAAAATCAGCCCCAGCATTTT.

Many counts were recorded for this clonotype. Little can be read into the size of this beta chain, an off-target read in a library designed for alpha chains. The V gene is TRBV7-9, the J gene TRBJ1-2; TRBD1 aligns across 7 bases. This CDR3 has 14 residues. J lost 4 bases, V lost 4 bases, and 6 bases had no gene match. Germline V gene sequence: CDR1 SEHNR, CDR2 FQNEAQ (reference sequence). The CDR3 here is CASSSGTEVYGYTF. In nucleotides, the CDR3 is TGTGCCAGCAGCTCGGGGACAGAGGTCTATGGCTACACCTTC.

In its sample, this clonotype ranks as medium-sized. This beta chain lies outside the target of a library built for alpha chains; its clone size means little. The chain is built from TRBV5-1 and TRBJ1-2, with no clear D. CDR1 SGHRS and CDR2 YFSETQ come from the germline V gene. Trimming removed 0 bases from V and 6 bases from J, with 12 bases in between. The CDR3 contains 14 residues. The CDR3 DNA reads TGCGCCAGCAGCTTGGGGTGGACCAACGATGGCTACACCTTC. It specifies CASSLGWTNDGYTF.

This clonotype is labeled medium-sized. This beta chain slipped into a library made for alpha chains as a stray read, so its size is not meaningful. This chain links TRBV7-9 with TRBJ2-4, with a weak D call TRBD2 (6 bases). Trimming removed 5 bases from V and 8 bases from J, with 13 bases in between. Per the germline V gene, CDR1 is SEHNR and CDR2 is FQNEAQ (reference sequence). This CDR3 is 13 amino acids long. The CDR3 coding sequence is TGTGCCAGCAGCGTGGGGGGACTGGACATTCAGTACTTC. This gives the protein CASSVGGLDIQYF.

This clonotype was counted ten times or more. For a library built for alpha chains, this beta chain is a stray read; little rests on its size. The chain joins TRBV3-1 to TRBJ1-2; 8 nucleotides agree with TRBD1. In germline, CDR1 is LGHDT, CDR2 YNNKEL (reference sequence). V dropped 4 bases and J dropped 8; count of bases not matched to a gene: 15. The CDR3 runs to 16 residues. The CDR3 DNA follows: TGTGCCAGCAGCCTCCGGGACAGGCCCCCTTCTCTAGGCTACACCTTC. Translated: CASSLRDRPPSLGYTF.

This clonotype was detected many times. The library was prepared for alpha chains; this beta chain is a stray read, so its frequency means little. CDR3 region: CASRGQSSGANVLTF. The CDR3 DNA reads as TGTGCCAGCAGGGGACAGAGCTCTGGGGCCAACGTCCTGACTTTC. The chain carries TRBV28 and TRBJ2-6; 7 bases fit TRBD1. Trimming at V came to 6 bases and at J to 0 bases, leaving 2 bases not matched to a gene. The CDR3 consists of 15 residues. Per germline, CDR1 MDHEN and CDR2 SYDVKM.

By proportion, this clonotype is medium-sized. This beta chain appears as a stray read in a library generated for alpha chains; its size is not informative. The chain is built from TRBV20-1 and TRBJ2-1, with D tentatively TRBD1 (6 bases). The CDR3 is 13 amino acids. Trimming removed 6 bases from V and 9 bases from J, with 18 bases in between. Looked up from germline, CDR1 is DFQATT and CDR2 is SNEGSKA (reference sequence). This CDR3 is CSAQWGLGGEQFF. The CDR3, as DNA: TGCAGTGCCCAGTGGGGGCTTGGGGGTGAGCAGTTCTTC.

This clonotype was seen ten or more times. A read error may account for a junction end that differs from germline. Little can be read into the size of this beta chain, an off-target read in a library designed for alpha chains. V is TRBV25-1 and J is TRBJ1-4, with D unresolved. CDR3 length: 10 amino acids. Germline V gene data show CDR1 as MGHDK and CDR2 as SYGVNS. CDR3 loop: CASGEEKLFF. The CDR3 DNA reads TGTGCCAGCGGTGAGGAGAAACTGTTTTTT.

Within the sample, this clonotype is medium-sized (0.01 to 0.1%). This beta chain represents an off-target read in a library built for alpha chains; its size is of limited meaning. This sequence joins TRBV28 and TRBJ2-5; perhaps TRBD2 as D (6 bases). This CDR3 comprises 14 residues. Per germline, CDR1 MDHEN and CDR2 SYDVKM. V was cut by 5 bases and J by 2 bases, with 12 bases left in between. The CDR3 region is CASSPLAAQETQYF. The CDR3 DNA sequence: TGTGCCAGCAGTCCCTTAGCGGCGCAAGAGACCCAGTACTTC.

Remarks on this clonotype: The library was prepared for alpha chains; this beta chain is a stray read, so its frequency means little. The V call is TRBV20-1, the J call TRBJ2-7, with TRBD2 matching over 11 bases. The V and J ends lost 5 bases and 3 bases, in that order; junction bases with no gene match: 6. CDR1 DFQATT and CDR2 SNEGSKA come from the germline V gene (reference sequence). The CDR3 loop spans 14 amino acids. CDR3 nucleotide sequence: TGCAGTGCTCTTAGCGGGAGGGTGGGCTACGAGCAGTACTTC. This encodes CSALSGRVGYEQYF.